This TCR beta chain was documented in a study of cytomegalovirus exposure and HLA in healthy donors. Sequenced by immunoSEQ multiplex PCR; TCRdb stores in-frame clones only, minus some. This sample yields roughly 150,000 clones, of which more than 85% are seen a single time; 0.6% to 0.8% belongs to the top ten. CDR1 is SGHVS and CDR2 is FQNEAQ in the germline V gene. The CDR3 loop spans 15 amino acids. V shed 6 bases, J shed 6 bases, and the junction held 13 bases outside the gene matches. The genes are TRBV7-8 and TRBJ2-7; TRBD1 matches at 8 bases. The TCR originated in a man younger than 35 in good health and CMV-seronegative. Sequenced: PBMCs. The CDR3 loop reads CASSTRTGPPIEQYF. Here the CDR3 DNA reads TGTGCCAGCAGTACAAGGACAGGGCCACCTATCGAGCAGTACTTC.